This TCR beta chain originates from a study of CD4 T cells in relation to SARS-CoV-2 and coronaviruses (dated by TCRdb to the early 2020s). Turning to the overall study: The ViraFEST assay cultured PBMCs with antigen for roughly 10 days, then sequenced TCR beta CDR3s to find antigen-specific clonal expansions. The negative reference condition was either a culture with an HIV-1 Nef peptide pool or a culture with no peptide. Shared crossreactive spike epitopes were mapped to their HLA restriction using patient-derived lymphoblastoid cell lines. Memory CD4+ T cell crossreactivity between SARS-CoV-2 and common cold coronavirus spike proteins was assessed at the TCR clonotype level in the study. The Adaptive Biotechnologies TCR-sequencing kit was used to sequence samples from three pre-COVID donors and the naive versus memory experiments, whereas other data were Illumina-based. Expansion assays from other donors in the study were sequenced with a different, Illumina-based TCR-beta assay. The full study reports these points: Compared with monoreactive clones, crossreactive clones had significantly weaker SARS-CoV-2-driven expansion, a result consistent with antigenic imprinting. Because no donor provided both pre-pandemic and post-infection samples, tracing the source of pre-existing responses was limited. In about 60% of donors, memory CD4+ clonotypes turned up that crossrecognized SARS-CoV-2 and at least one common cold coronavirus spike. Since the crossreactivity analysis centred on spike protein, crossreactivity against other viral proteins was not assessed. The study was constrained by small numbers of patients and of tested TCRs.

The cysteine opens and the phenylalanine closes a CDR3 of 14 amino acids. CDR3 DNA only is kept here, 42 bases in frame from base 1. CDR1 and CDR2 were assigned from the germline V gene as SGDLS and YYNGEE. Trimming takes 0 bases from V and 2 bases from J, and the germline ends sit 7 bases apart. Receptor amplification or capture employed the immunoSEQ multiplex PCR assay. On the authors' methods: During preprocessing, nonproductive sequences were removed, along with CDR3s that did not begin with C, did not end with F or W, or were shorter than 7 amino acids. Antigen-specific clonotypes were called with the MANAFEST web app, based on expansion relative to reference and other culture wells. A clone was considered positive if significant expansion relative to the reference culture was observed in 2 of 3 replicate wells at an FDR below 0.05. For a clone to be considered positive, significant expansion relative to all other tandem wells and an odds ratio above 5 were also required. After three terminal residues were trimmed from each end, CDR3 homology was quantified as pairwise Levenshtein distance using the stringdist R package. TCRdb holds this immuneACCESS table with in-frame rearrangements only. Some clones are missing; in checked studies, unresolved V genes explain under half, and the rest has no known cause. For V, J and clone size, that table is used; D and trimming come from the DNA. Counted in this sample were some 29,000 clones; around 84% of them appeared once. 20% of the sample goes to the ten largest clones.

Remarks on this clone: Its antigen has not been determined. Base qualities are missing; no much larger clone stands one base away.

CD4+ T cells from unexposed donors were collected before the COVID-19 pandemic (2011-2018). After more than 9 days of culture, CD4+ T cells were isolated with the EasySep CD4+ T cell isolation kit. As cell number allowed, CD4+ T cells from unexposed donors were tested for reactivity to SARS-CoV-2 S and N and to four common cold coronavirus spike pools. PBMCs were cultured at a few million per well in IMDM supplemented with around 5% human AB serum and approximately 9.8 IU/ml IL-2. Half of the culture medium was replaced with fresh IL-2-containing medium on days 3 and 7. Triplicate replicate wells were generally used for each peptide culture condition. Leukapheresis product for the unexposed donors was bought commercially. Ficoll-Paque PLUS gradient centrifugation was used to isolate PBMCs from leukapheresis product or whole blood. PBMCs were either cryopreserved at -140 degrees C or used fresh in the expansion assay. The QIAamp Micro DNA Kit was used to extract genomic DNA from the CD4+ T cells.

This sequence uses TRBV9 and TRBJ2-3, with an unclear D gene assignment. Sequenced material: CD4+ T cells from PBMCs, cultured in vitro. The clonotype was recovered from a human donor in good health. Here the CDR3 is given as CASSVGPTTDTQYF. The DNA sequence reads TGTGCCAGCAGCGTAGGCCCTACCACAGATACGCAGTATTTT.